Shown below are 31 T cell receptor beta chains from a single sample sequenced in a study of T cell responses to AZD1222 COVID-19 vaccine. The method was immunoSEQ multiplex PCR; TCRdb's version includes in-frame clones alone and lacks a portion of them. The data hold 45,000 to 55,000 clones, with around 85% observed a single time. Source: peripheral blood, taken on day 0 of MenACWY control vaccination. Source of these receptors: an adult in good health.

This clone has at least ten counts. Other nucleotide sequences in the sample specify the same CDR3. The DNA for the CDR3 is TGTGCCACCGGGACAGGGACATACGAGCAGTACTTC. Translating it yields CATGTGTYEQYF. The chain recombines TRBV2 with TRBJ2-7, with 9 bases matching TRBD1. The CDR3 has 12 amino acids. CDR1 and CDR2 from the germline V gene are SNHLY and FYNNEI. Unmatched junction bases numbered 5, after V lost 10 bases and J lost 4 bases.

V gene TRBV19 combines with J gene TRBJ1-3; D ambiguous. The CDR3 has 13 residues. Germline V gene sequence: CDR1 LNHDA, CDR2 SQIVND (reference sequence). Trimming took off 7 bases at V and 3 bases at J, with 10 bases between the two ends. The CDR3 is CASTHGLGNTIYF. Written as DNA, the CDR3 is TGTGCCAGTACCCATGGACTTGGAAACACCATATATTTT. Full variable domain (missing parts from reference TRBV19 and TRBJ1-3): DGGITQSPKYLFRKEGQNVTLSCEQNLNHDAMYWYRQDPGQGLRLIYYSQIVNDFQKGDIAEGYSVSREKKESFPLTVTSAQKNPTAFYLCASTHGLGNTIYFGEGSWLTVV.

Notes on this clone: One end of the junction does not line up with germline, which may come from a read error. J is TRBJ1-5 and V is TRBV15; no clear D gene. The CDR3 runs to 15 residues. Germline V lookup: CDR1 LNHNV, CDR2 YYDKDF (reference sequence). This CDR3 reads CATSRDGDSYQPQHF. CDR3 bases: TGTGCCACCAGCAGAGATGGAGATAGCTATCAGCCCCAGCATTTT.

This clone was recorded a few times. The chain couples TRBV10-1 to TRBJ1-1, with D tentatively TRBD1 (5 bases). This CDR3 is built from 15 residues. V was clipped by 3 bases and J by 0 bases, with 11 bases between them. Germline V gene lookup returns CDR1 WNHNN and CDR2 SYGVQD (reference sequence). In DNA, the CDR3 is TGCGCCAGCAGTGATAGGGGCAGGATGAACACTGAAGCTTTCTTT. Translation: CASSDRGRMNTEAFF.

As for this clone: One junction end disagrees with the germline gene, perhaps due to a read error. The chain joins TRBV28 to TRBJ2-5; possible D gene TRBD2, 6 bases. Germline V gene lookup returns CDR1 MDHEN and CDR2 SYDVKM. CDR3 length equals 12 residues. This chain's CDR3 is CASSARVVAADF. The CDR3 DNA follows: TGTGCCAGCAGTGCGCGCGTGGTAGCGGCAGACTTC.

The CDR3 protein is CSAGTAEAFF. The CDR3 DNA follows: TGCAGTGCAGGGACAGCTGAAGCTTTCTTT. The V and J genes are TRBV20-1 and TRBJ1-1, with 7 bases fitting TRBD1. From germline, CDR1 is DFQATT and CDR2 SNEGSKA (reference sequence). The length of the CDR3 is 10 residues. Unmatched junction bases numbered 1, after V lost 6 bases and J lost 6 bases.

The rearrangement uses TRBV6-5 and TRBJ2-1; D gene unclear. Trimming cost V 5 bases and J 6 bases, with 14 bases left between them. The CDR3 consists of 14 residues. Germline CDR1 and CDR2: MNHEY and SVGAGI. The CDR3: CASSKTDALNEQFF. CDR3 DNA sequence: TGTGCCAGCAGTAAGACGGATGCGCTCAATGAGCAGTTCTTC.

This clone has a handful of counts. This chain joins TRBV9 and TRBJ1-6; the D is unclear. Germline V CDR1 and CDR2: SGDLS, YYNGEE. CDR3 length: 15 amino acids. V was shortened by 2 bases and J by 0 bases, with 6 bases between the two germline ends. The CDR3 coding sequence is TGTGCCAGCAGCGTTGGGAGCTCCTATAATTCACCCCTCCACTTT. Encoded protein: CASSVGSSYNSPLHF.

The chain couples TRBV2 to TRBJ2-2; 7 bases are shared with TRBD1. Germline V CDR1 and CDR2: SNHLY, FYNNEI. This CDR3 spans 14 amino acids. V shed 10 bases and J 0 bases; nucleotides not matched to a gene: 5. The CDR3 sequence is CATQGQPNTGELFF. CDR3 coding DNA: TGTGCCACTCAGGGACAGCCGAACACCGGGGAGCTGTTTTTT.

The V call is TRBV11-2, the J call TRBJ1-1, with D possibly being TRBD1 (6 bases). This CDR3 is built from 14 residues. From germline, CDR1 is SGHAT and CDR2 FQNNGV. Trimming took 2 bases from V and 4 from J, leaving 11 bases between them. CDR3 in DNA: TGTGCCAGCAGCTTAAAAGGGGGTGGCACTGAAGCTTTCTTT. This gives the protein CASSLKGGGTEAFF. The entire variable domain, with the rest obtained from reference TRBV11-2 and TRBJ1-1, is as follows: EAGVAQSPRYKIIEKRQSVAFWCNPISGHATLYWYQQILGQGPKLLIQFQNNGVVDDSQLPKDRFSAERLKGVDSTLKIQPAKLEDSAVYLCASSLKGGGTEAFFGQGTRLTVV.

J is TRBJ2-7 and V is TRBV13, with 7 bases fitting TRBD2. The trim removed 5 bases at V and 4 bases at J, leaving 20 bases unmatched. Germline V CDR1 and CDR2: PRHDT, FYEKMQ (reference sequence). The CDR3 covers 18 residues. The CDR3 DNA sequence: TGTGCCAGCAGCCGAGGTTTTAGATGGGCTAGCGGTCGGTACGAGCAGTACTTC. Translation: CASSRGFRWASGRYEQYF. The entire variable domain, with the rest obtained from reference TRBV13 and TRBJ2-7, is as follows: AAGVIQSPRHLIKEKRETATLKCYPIPRHDTVYWYQQGPGQDPQFLISFYEKMQSDKGSIPDRFSAQQFSDYHSELNMSSLELGDSALYFCASSRGFRWASGRYEQYFGPGTRLTVT.

This clone was seen a few times. CDR3 loop: CASSRREGVTKNIQYF. The CDR3 DNA sequence: TGTGCCAGCTCACGGAGAGAGGGGGTGACCAAAAACATTCAGTACTTC. The J gene is TRBJ2-4, the V gene TRBV18, with a weak D call TRBD1 (6 bases). With 4 bases removed from V and 2 bases from J, the gap between germline ends came to 15 bases. Germline CDR1 KGHSH, CDR2 LQKENI. CDR3 length equals 16 residues.

This clone was seen only once. The chain couples TRBV20-1 to TRBJ2-7; the D gene is possibly TRBD1 (5 bases). The V gene lost 0 bases and the J gene lost 9 bases, with 9 bases spanning the gap. The CDR3 runs to 11 residues. Germline V gene data show CDR1 as DFQATT and CDR2 as SNEGSKA (reference sequence). This CDR3 reads CSARDGQGQYF. The CDR3 DNA follows: TGCAGTGCTAGAGATGGTCAGGGGCAGTACTTC.

The chain uses TRBV6-5 and TRBJ2-3; TRBD1 might be the D (6 bases). V was shortened by 6 bases and J by 6 bases, with 10 bases between the two germline ends. Germline V gene data show CDR1 as MNHEY and CDR2 as SVGAGI. This CDR3 has 12 residues. This CDR3 is CASSAQGDTQYF. CDR3 nucleotides: TGTGCCAGCAGCGCCCAGGGGGATACGCAGTATTTT.

The rearrangement uses TRBV10-1 and TRBJ1-1; 8 bases agree with TRBD1. The ends lost 2 bases at V and 9 bases at J; junction bases unmatched: 5. The germline gives CDR1 WNHNN, CDR2 SYGVQD (reference sequence). This CDR3 is 13 amino acids long. CDR3 nucleotide sequence: TGCGCCAGCAGTGAGCGGGGGACAGGTAAAGCTTTCTTT. Its translation is CASSERGTGKAFF.

The chain combines TRBV6-2 or TRBV6-3 with TRBJ1-1; D ambiguous. Trimming left V 5 bases short and J 1 base short, with 11 bases between. The CDR3 is 14 amino acids. From germline, CDR1 is MNHEY and CDR2 SVGEGT. CDR3 sequence reads: CASSLRRGNTEAFF. As DNA, the CDR3 is TGTGCCAGCAGTCTACGGAGAGGGAACACTGAAGCTTTCTTT.

This clone was seen once. The J gene is TRBJ1-1, the V gene TRBV4-1, with D possibly matching TRBD1 (5 bases). The CDR3 is made up of 16 amino acids. Germline CDR1 reads MGHRA; CDR2 reads YSYEKL. Deletions cut 0 bases from V and 6 bases from J, with 17 bases between. CDR3 protein: CASSQENRLGASEAFF. The CDR3 nucleotides are TGCGCCAGCAGCCAAGAAAACCGCCTAGGGGCATCTGAAGCTTTCTTT.

The V gene is TRBV3-1 (or the pseudogene TRBV3-2), the J gene TRBJ1-2, with D tentatively TRBD1 (6 bases). Per germline, CDR1 LGHDT and CDR2 YNNKEL (reference sequence). V lost 2 bases, J lost 5 bases, and 12 bases lay in between. The CDR3 totals 14 residues. The CDR3 spells CASSQTRQAYGYTF. CDR3 DNA sequence: TGTGCCAGCAGCCAAACCAGACAGGCATATGGCTACACCTTC.

Only a few counts were recorded for this clone. This chain uses TRBV30 with TRBJ1-2; D is possibly TRBD1 (5 bases). V lost 8 bases and J lost 3, with 13 bases in between. The germline gives CDR1 GTSNPN, CDR2 SVGIG (reference sequence). This CDR3 contains 12 residues. The CDR3 loop is CAGRWGDYGYTF. CDR3 DNA sequence: TGTGCCGGAAGGTGGGGGGACTATGGCTACACCTTC.

This chain connects TRBV14 to TRBJ1-2; a weak D match, TRBD1 (6 bases). The CDR3 has 14 residues. V was shortened by 0 bases and J by 7 bases, with 12 bases between the two germline ends. Germline-derived CDR1 and CDR2 are SGHDN and FVKESK. The CDR3 reads CASSQDRGTSGYTF. The CDR3 nucleotides are TGTGCCAGCAGCCAAGATAGAGGGACAAGTGGCTACACCTTC.

The chain combines TRBV7-9 with TRBJ2-5, with D maybe TRBD2 (5 bases). CDR1 and CDR2 from the germline V gene are SEHNR and FQNEAQ (reference sequence). The length of the CDR3 is 14 residues. V was pared by 6 bases and J by 7 bases, with 18 bases between. The CDR3 DNA reads TGTGCCAGCAGGCTAAAGGACCCTGGAGGGACCCAGTACTTC. As protein: CASRLKDPGGTQYF.

On this clone itself: The same CDR3 can be traced to other DNA sequences in this sample. The chain joins TRBV6-1 to TRBJ2-6; no clear D gene. CDR3 size: 14 residues. V gave up 3 bases and J gave up 0 bases, with 3 bases separating them. From germline, CDR1 is MNHNS and CDR2 SASEGT. CDR3 coding DNA: TGTGCCAGCAGTGAGGCCTCTGGGGCCAACGTCCTGACTTTC. As protein: CASSEASGANVLTF.

This sequence joins TRBV5-1 and TRBJ2-2; a possible D gene is TRBD2 (5 bases). Germline CDR1 is SGHRS and CDR2 is YFSETQ. The CDR3 contains 13 residues. The V end lost 2 bases, the J end lost 6 bases, and 8 bases lay between the germline ends. CDR3 region: CASSFDGAGELFF. The CDR3 coding sequence is TGCGCCAGCAGCTTTGACGGGGCCGGGGAGCTGTTTTTT.

This clone was detected once. The chain couples TRBV13 to TRBJ1-1; 11 bases line up with TRBD1. Germline V gene lookup returns CDR1 PRHDT and CDR2 FYEKMQ (reference sequence). This CDR3 has 14 residues. Germline trimming cut 1 base from V and 6 bases from J; bases unmatched to any gene: 1. As DNA, the CDR3 is TGTGCCAGCAGCTTAGAGGACAGGGGGCCTGAAGCTTTCTTT. Its protein is CASSLEDRGPEAFF.

The rearrangement links TRBV27 to TRBJ1-4, with TRBD1 as a possible D gene (5 bases). V lost 7 bases and J lost 8, with 17 bases in between. CDR1 is MNHEY, CDR2 SMNVEV, per germline (reference sequence). This CDR3 region has 14 residues. CDR3 amino acids: CASTPTGSEEKLFF. CDR3 in DNA: TGTGCCAGCACCCCCACAGGATCGGAGGAAAAACTGTTTTTT.

In this sample, this clone turned up once. This sequence joins TRBV6-4 and TRBJ2-5; tentative D call: TRBD2 (6 bases). Trimming cost V 3 bases and J 1 base, with 12 bases left between them. The germline gives CDR1 MRHNA, CDR2 SNTAGT. The CDR3 length is 15 residues. The CDR3: CASSEGGGAQETQYF. CDR3 bases: TGTGCCAGCAGTGAGGGCGGAGGGGCCCAAGAGACCCAGTACTTC.

The CDR3 region is CASSRTNGNQPQHF. The CDR3 DNA is TGTGCCAGCAGCCGGACCAATGGCAATCAGCCCCAGCATTTT. The V and J genes are TRBV28 and TRBJ1-5; D unclear. The CDR3 is 14 amino acids. Per germline, CDR1 MDHEN and CDR2 SYDVKM. Trimming left V 6 bases short and J 2 bases short, with 11 bases between.

CDR3 in DNA: TGTGCCAGCAGTCCGTCAGGACTAGCGGGGACCCTGGGGCAGTACGTC. Encoded protein: CASSPSGLAGTLGQYV. The rearrangement uses TRBV27 and TRBJ2-7; 12 bases agree with TRBD2. Germline V gene data show CDR1 as MNHEY and CDR2 as SMNVEV (reference sequence). V lost 5 bases to trimming and J lost 9 bases; unmatched junction nucleotides: 14. The length of the CDR3 is 16 residues.

The rearrangement joins TRBV4-1 to TRBJ1-4; 8 positions match TRBD1. After removal of 4 bases from V and 5 bases from J, the junction contained 6 bases not matched to a gene. This CDR3 contains 15 residues. Germline values: CDR1 MGHRA, CDR2 YSYEKL. CDR3 sequence: CASSPLDRENEKLFF. The CDR3 coding sequence is TGCGCCAGCAGCCCCCTGGACAGGGAGAATGAAAAACTGTTTTTT.

This clone was detected only a few times. Here the CDR3 reads CASTEGQALGGYTF. Here the CDR3 DNA reads TGTGCCAGCACAGAAGGACAGGCGTTGGGAGGCTACACCTTC. The chain is built from TRBV6-5 and TRBJ1-2; 7 bases line up with TRBD1. J gave up 8 bases and V 7 bases, and 13 bases lay outside the gene matches. Germline values: CDR1 MNHEY, CDR2 SVGAGI. CDR3 length: 14 amino acids.

This clone has only a few counts. CDR3 sequence (DNA): TGTGCCATCAGTGAGTCGGAGGGGTGGAGTGACAATCAGCCCCAGCATTTT. It codes for CAISESEGWSDNQPQHF. The chain joins TRBV10-3 to TRBJ1-5, with TRBD1 as a possible D gene (5 bases). Germline V gene sequence: CDR1 ENHRY, CDR2 SYGVKD. The V end was cut by 0 bases, the J end by 3 bases, with 15 bases between. This CDR3 has 17 residues.